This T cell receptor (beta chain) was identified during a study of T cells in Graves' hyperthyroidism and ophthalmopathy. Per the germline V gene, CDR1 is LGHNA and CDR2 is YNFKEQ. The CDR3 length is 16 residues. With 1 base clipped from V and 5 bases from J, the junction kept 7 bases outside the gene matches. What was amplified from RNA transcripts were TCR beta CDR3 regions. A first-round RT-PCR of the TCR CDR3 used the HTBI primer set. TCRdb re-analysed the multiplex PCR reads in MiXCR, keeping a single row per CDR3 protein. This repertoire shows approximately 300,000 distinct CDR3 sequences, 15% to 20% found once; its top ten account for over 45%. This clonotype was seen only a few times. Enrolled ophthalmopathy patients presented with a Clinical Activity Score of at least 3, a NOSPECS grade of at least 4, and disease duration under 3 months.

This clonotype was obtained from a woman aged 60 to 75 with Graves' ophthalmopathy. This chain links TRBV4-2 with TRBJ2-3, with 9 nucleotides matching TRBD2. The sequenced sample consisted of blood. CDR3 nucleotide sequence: TGTGCCAGCAGCCAAGTGGCGGGGGGGTTGGAAGATACGCAGTATTTT. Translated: CASSQVAGGLEDTQYF.